Following are 32 T cell receptor beta chains from one sample sequenced in a study of CD8+ T cells in alopecia areata (dated by TCRdb to the late 2010s). Interpreted using the paper, the time point label stands for: 24 weeks on oral tofacitinib. The treatment or condition label, as the study defines it: oral pan-JAK inhibitor, 5-10 mg twice daily. The library relied on the immunoSEQ multiplex PCR assay. RNA was extracted from all samples and reverse transcribed into cDNA, which served as template for TCR sequencing. This is the immuneACCESS table as TCRdb keeps it, with only in-frame sequences that have V and J called. A part of the clones is gone; compared with another copy, unresolved V genes explain less than half, and the rest is unexplained. Across this sample there are approximately 150,000 clones, with approximately 62% seen only once. 14% of the sample belongs to the ten largest clones. The sample consisted of CD4+ T cells sorted from blood, taken at week 24, from a patient treated with tofacitinib. Receptors originate from a human donor with alopecia areata.

V and J are TRBV30 and TRBJ1-6; 7 nucleotides align to TRBD1. CDR3 length: 16 amino acids. V lost 3 bases and J lost 3; bases outside the gene matches: 8. Germline V gene lookup returns CDR1 GTSNPN and CDR2 SVGIG (reference sequence). This chain's CDR3 is CAWSLNRGLYNSPLHF. DNA for the CDR3: TGTGCCTGGAGCCTAAACAGGGGCCTCTATAATTCACCCCTCCACTTT. Together with reference TRBV30 and TRBJ1-6, the CDR3 gives the full variable domain: SQTIHQWPATLVQPVGSPLSLECTVEGTSNPNLYWYRQAAGRGLQLLFYSVGIGQISSEVPQNLSASRPQDRQFILSSKKLLLSDSGFYLCAWSLNRGLYNSPLHFGNGTRLTVT.

The chain joins TRBV29-1 to TRBJ1-2; D gene uncertain. The CDR3 is 15 residues long. The V gene's germline CDR1 is SQVTM and CDR2 ANQGSEA. V lost 4 bases and J 3 bases, leaving 18 bases between the germline ends. DNA of the CDR3: TGCAGCGTTGGGCGACTGACGGCCGGGGACTATGGCTACACCTTC. Translating gives CSVGRLTAGDYGYTF.

By share, this clone ranks as medium-sized (0.01 to 0.1%). The V and J genes are TRBV10-3 and TRBJ2-4; D not certain. Trimming took off 0 bases at V and 7 bases at J, with 4 bases between the two ends. CDR3 size: 12 residues. Germline assignment: CDR1 ENHRY and CDR2 SYGVKD. Here the CDR3 reads CAISESRNIQYF. CDR3 DNA sequence: TGTGCCATCAGTGAGTCGCGGAACATTCAGTACTTC.

The chain joins TRBV30 to TRBJ1-1; 7 bases map to TRBD1. This CDR3 is 13 amino acids long. Per the germline V gene, CDR1 is GTSNPN and CDR2 is SVGIG (reference sequence). With V trimmed by 4 bases and J by 1 base, 3 bases remained unmatched. Written as DNA, the CDR3 is TGTGCCTGGAAGGGGACAGCGAACACTGAAGCTTTCTTT. Translated, it gives CAWKGTANTEAFF.

A few counts support this clone. The V call is TRBV2, the J call TRBJ2-1; D is perhaps TRBD2 (5 bases). Germline V lookup: CDR1 SNHLY, CDR2 FYNNEI. Trimming stripped 4 bases from V and 10 bases from J, with 17 bases between. The CDR3 spans 14 residues. DNA of the CDR3: TGTGCCAGCAGTGTCCACCAAGGGAGTTCGGAGCAGTTCTTC. Protein product: CASSVHQGSSEQFF.

The J gene is TRBJ1-1, the V gene TRBV29-1, with TRBD1 matching 7 bases. Germline CDR1 and CDR2: SQVTM and ANQGSEA. The CDR3 spans 13 residues. V was pared by 6 bases and J by 5 bases, with 9 bases of the junction left unmatched. The DNA for the CDR3 is TGCAGCGTCTCCTACAGGGGAATGACTGAAGCTTTCTTT. It translates to CSVSYRGMTEAFF.

This chain connects TRBV5-1 to TRBJ1-4; D not certain. This CDR3 is 14 amino acids long. CDR1 is SGHRS and CDR2 is YFSETQ in the germline V gene. Trimming cost V 0 bases and J 7 bases, with 10 bases left between them. This chain's CDR3 is CASSLAPGGEKLFF. The CDR3 DNA sequence: TGCGCCAGCAGCTTGGCACCAGGAGGTGAAAAACTGTTTTTT. The variable domain in full, completed from reference TRBV5-1 and TRBJ1-4, reads KAGVTQTPRYLIKTRGQQVTLSCSPISGHRSVSWYQQTPGQGLQFLFEYFSETQRNKGNFPGRFSGRQFSNSRSEMNVSTLELGDSALYLCASSLAPGGEKLFFGSGTQLSVL.

This clone was detected ten times or more. The chain combines TRBV7-9 with TRBJ1-1, with 7 positions matching TRBD1. CDR1 and CDR2 from the germline V gene are SEHNR and FQNEAQ (reference sequence). The CDR3 runs to 12 residues. V lost 8 bases to trimming and J lost 4 bases; unmatched junction nucleotides: 4. The CDR3 here is CASGGDSTEAFF. The CDR3, as DNA: TGTGCCAGCGGAGGGGACAGCACTGAAGCTTTCTTT.

This clone was counted only a few times. The rearrangement links TRBV10-1 to TRBJ1-4; 10 nucleotides line up with TRBD1. Germline CDR1 WNHNN, CDR2 SYGVQD (reference sequence). The CDR3 consists of 16 residues. J lost 8 bases, V lost 0 bases, and 6 bases had no gene match. CDR3 sequence reads: CASSESRDRGREKLFF. In nucleotides, the CDR3 is TGCGCCAGCAGTGAGTCCCGGGACAGGGGCCGCGAAAAACTGTTTTTT.

The chain is built from TRBV29-1 and TRBJ1-3; D perhaps matches TRBD1 (5 bases). CDR3 length equals 16 residues. Between the trimmed V and J ends, which lost 3 bases and 0 bases, there was a span of 15 bases. Germline-derived CDR1 and CDR2 are SQVTM and ANQGSEA. CDR3: CSVEAGKIGSGNTIYF. In DNA, the CDR3 is TGCAGCGTTGAGGCAGGGAAAATAGGCTCTGGAAACACCATATATTTT.

In its sample, this clone was seen a few times. The J gene is TRBJ1-6, the V gene TRBV25-1; TRBD1 agrees at 7 bases. The CDR3 spans 12 residues. J was trimmed by 14 bases and V by 6 bases; bases with no gene match: 7. Germline V gene sequence: CDR1 MGHDK, CDR2 SYGVNS. The DNA of the CDR3 is TGTGCCAGCAGAGGAGGGGGCGGGGCCCTCCACTTT. The encoded protein is CASRGGGGALHF.

As DNA, the CDR3 is TGTGCCAGTAGTATCGACGGGGGGCGAGAGCAGTTCTTC. This encodes CASSIDGGREQFF. The genes are TRBV19 and TRBJ2-1; D may be TRBD2 (7 bases). The CDR3 contains 13 residues. Trimming took off 3 bases at V and 10 bases at J, with 13 bases between the two ends. Germline V gene lookup returns CDR1 LNHDA and CDR2 SQIVND (reference sequence).

This clone was seen just once. The rearrangement uses TRBV7-2 and TRBJ2-2; 9 nucleotides align to TRBD2. The CDR3 has 16 residues. CDR1 and CDR2 (germline): SGHTA, FQGNSA. Trimming cost V 4 bases and J 7 bases; bases outside gene matches: 10. The CDR3 coding sequence is TGTGCCAGCAGCTCCCCGTGGCGGGGGGGCGGCGGGGAGCTGTTTTTT. This gives the protein CASSSPWRGGGGELFF.

This sequence joins TRBV9 and TRBJ2-2; a possible D gene is TRBD1 (6 bases). V was cut by 3 bases and J by 7 bases, with 10 bases left in between. Germline CDR1 is SGDLS and CDR2 is YYNGEE. The CDR3 contains 13 residues. The CDR3 protein is CASSEQGLGELFF. Here the CDR3 DNA reads TGTGCCAGCAGCGAACAGGGTCTCGGGGAGCTGTTTTTT.

The V call is TRBV30, the J call TRBJ1-3; no clear D gene. V shed 3 bases and J shed 0 bases, with 12 bases lying between them. The CDR3 runs to 15 residues. The V gene's germline CDR1 is GTSNPN and CDR2 SVGIG (reference sequence). DNA of the CDR3: TGTGCCTGGAGCCCCACGGCGAGCTCTGGAAACACCATATATTTT. Translation gives CAWSPTASSGNTIYF.

The rearrangement links TRBV15 to TRBJ1-2, with D tentatively TRBD1 (5 bases). The CDR3 is made up of 16 amino acids. Trimming cost V 5 bases and J 7 bases, with 23 bases left between them. Germline CDR1 and CDR2: LNHNV and YYDKDF (reference sequence). CDR3 DNA sequence: TGTGCCACCAGCCCCCAGGGTGCCCAAGGTTGGCCTGGCTACACCTTC. Protein sequence: CATSPQGAQGWPGYTF.

The chain joins TRBV2 to TRBJ1-1, with D uncertain. The germline V gene encodes CDR1 SNHLY and CDR2 FYNNEI. This CDR3 region has 14 residues. V lost 6 bases, J lost 5 bases, and 16 bases lay in between. The CDR3 region is CASRSQGGQTEAFF. The CDR3, as DNA: TGTGCCAGCAGAAGTCAAGGAGGGCAGACTGAAGCTTTCTTT.

The chain carries TRBV27 and TRBJ2-4, with unresolved D. Trimming took off 8 bases at V and 0 bases at J, with 11 bases between the two ends. CDR3 length equals 14 residues. Germline V gives CDR1 MNHEY, CDR2 SMNVEV (reference sequence). The CDR3 sequence is CASQRPPAKNIQYF. In DNA, the CDR3 is TGTGCCAGCCAAAGGCCCCCAGCCAAAAACATTCAGTACTTC.

This chain uses TRBV29-1 with TRBJ1-1; D is unresolved. Trimming removed 5 bases at V and 0 bases at J, with 7 bases between. The CDR3 has 12 amino acids. Germline V gives CDR1 SQVTM, CDR2 ANQGSEA. The CDR3 DNA sequence: TGCAGCGTTAAAACATTGAACACTGAAGCTTTCTTT. Encoded protein: CSVKTLNTEAFF.

The table lists this clone with a few counts. V usage is TRBV19 and J usage is TRBJ2-2; 10 bases are a match to TRBD1. Germline V CDR1 and CDR2: LNHDA, SQIVND (reference sequence). The trim removed 6 bases at V and 7 bases at J, leaving 8 bases unmatched. The CDR3 loop spans 15 amino acids. CDR3 bases: TGTGCCAGTAGAGGGACAGGGGTTTCGCACGGGGAGCTGTTTTTT. Its protein product is CASRGTGVSHGELFF.

The V and J genes are TRBV9 and TRBJ1-2; a weak D match, TRBD1 (5 bases). Looked up from germline, CDR1 is SGDLS and CDR2 is YYNGEE. V lost 3 bases, J lost 5 bases, and 8 bases lay in between. The CDR3 is 12 amino acids. The CDR3 DNA is TGTGCCAGCAGCGCCAGGGAATATGGCTACACCTTC. Protein: CASSAREYGYTF.

The chain uses TRBV29-1 and TRBJ2-5, with D perhaps matching TRBD1 (5 bases). Germline V gene data show CDR1 as SQVTM and CDR2 as ANQGSEA. The CDR3 runs 12 residues. Trimming pared 3 bases from V and 5 bases from J, leaving 10 bases between. The DNA for the CDR3 is TGCAGCGTTGAGAAGGGGCCGGAGACCCAGTACTTC. Its translation: CSVEKGPETQYF.

This chain connects TRBV7-2 to TRBJ1-6, with D unclear. The CDR3 is 13 amino acids. The germline V gene encodes CDR1 SGHTA and CDR2 FQGNSA. Trimming cost V 6 bases and J 10 bases, with 13 bases left between them. The CDR3 DNA follows: TGTGCCAGCAGGGCCCTAGTTTCCTCACCCCTCCACTTT. Amino acids: CASRALVSSPLHF. The full variable domain, in which reference TRBV7-2 and TRBJ1-6 provide the parts outside the CDR3, is GAGVSQSPSNKVTEKGKDVELRCDPISGHTALYWYRQSLGQGLEFLIYFQGNSAPDKSGLPSDRFSAERTGGSVSTLTIQRTQQEDSAVYLCASRALVSSPLHFGNGTRLTVT.

This clone was picked up a small number of times. This chain connects TRBV2 to TRBJ1-6; a possible D gene is TRBD1 (6 bases). Trimming stripped 4 bases from V and 10 bases from J, with 20 bases between. This CDR3 is 16 amino acids long. Germline-derived CDR1 and CDR2 are SNHLY and FYNNEI. Written as DNA, the CDR3 is TGTGCCAGCAGTGCTACAAGGGACATAGGTTCCTCACCCCTCCACTTT. Its protein product is CASSATRDIGSSPLHF.

The CDR3 coding sequence is TGTGCCAGCAGTGTAATGACAGGGAGGACGGCCAATGGCTACACCTTC. This encodes CASSVMTGRTANGYTF. J is TRBJ1-2 and V is TRBV2; 7 bases fit TRBD1. CDR1 SNHLY and CDR2 FYNNEI come from the germline V gene. Unmatched junction bases numbered 14, after V lost 4 bases and J lost 6 bases. The CDR3 spans 16 residues.

The rearrangement links TRBV27 to TRBJ2-7; possibly TRBD1 for D (6 bases). With 3 bases removed from V and 4 bases from J, the gap between germline ends came to 10 bases. The CDR3 length is 13 residues. The germline CDR1 and CDR2 sequences are MNHEY and SMNVEV (reference sequence). CDR3 in amino acids: CASSLDSVYEQYF. The CDR3 DNA sequence: TGTGCCAGCAGTTTGGACAGCGTTTACGAGCAGTACTTC.

In this sample, this clone turned up a few times. The CDR3 reads CAVTSGGTNSYEQYF. Here the CDR3 DNA reads TGTGCCGTAACTAGCGGGGGGACAAACTCCTACGAGCAGTACTTC. The chain has TRBV30 and TRBJ2-7; TRBD2 agrees at 12 bases. The V and J ends lost 8 bases and 0 bases, in that order; junction bases with no gene match: 8. The CDR3 extends over 15 amino acids. Germline V gives CDR1 GTSNPN, CDR2 SVGIG (reference sequence).

This clone showed up just a few times. The chain links TRBV30 to TRBJ1-2, with D possibly matching TRBD1 (6 bases). There are 14 residues in the CDR3. The V gene lost 3 bases and the J gene lost 1 base, with 12 bases spanning the gap. Germline assignment: CDR1 GTSNPN and CDR2 SVGIG (reference sequence). The CDR3 loop is CAWRETGLNYGYTF. In DNA, the CDR3 is TGTGCCTGGAGGGAGACAGGCCTTAACTATGGCTACACCTTC.

This clone has a handful of counts. CDR3 residues: CAWTVAGTWYGYTF. Written as DNA, the CDR3 is TGTGCCTGGACGGTGGCAGGGACTTGGTATGGCTACACCTTC. The gene calls are TRBV30 and TRBJ1-2; D perhaps matches TRBD1 (5 bases). Germline loops: CDR1 GTSNPN, CDR2 SVGIG (reference sequence). The CDR3 contains 14 residues. Deletions cut 4 bases from V and 5 bases from J, with 17 bases between.

Comments on this clone: At one boundary the junction diverges from the germline segment, which might be a read error. This rearrangement joins TRBV28 to TRBJ2-7; perhaps TRBD1 as D (6 bases). This CDR3 contains 14 residues. Germline CDR1 MDHEN, CDR2 SYDVKM. CDR3 sequence reads: CASSFLDSSSEQYF. In DNA form, the CDR3 reads TGTGCCAGCAGTTTTCTGGACAGTTCCTCCGAGCAGTACTTC.

The table lists this clone with a count of one. This chain uses TRBV29-1 with TRBJ1-2; 10 nucleotides align to TRBD1. Germline CDR1 is SQVTM and CDR2 is ANQGSEA. J lost 6 bases, V lost 6 bases, and 10 bases had no gene match. CDR3 length equals 14 residues. CDR3 loop: CSVAGDRGRHGYTF. CDR3 DNA sequence: TGCAGCGTGGCCGGGGACAGGGGAAGGCATGGCTACACCTTC.

J is TRBJ2-6 and V is TRBV15; no clear D gene. The length of the CDR3 is 16 residues. Germline-derived CDR1 and CDR2 are LNHNV and YYDKDF (reference sequence). V was trimmed by 0 bases and J by 0 bases, leaving 6 bases between them. This chain's CDR3 is CATSRDLFSGANVLTF. In DNA, the CDR3 is TGTGCCACCAGCAGAGATCTATTCTCTGGGGCCAACGTCCTGACTTTC.